The 5 T cell receptor beta chains below come from one sample, sequenced in a study of T cell clones after liver transplantation (dated by TCRdb to the late 2010s). The library was made by the immunoSEQ multiplex PCR assay. Entries here come from immuneACCESS through TCRdb and include only in-frame sequences with V and J called. Some clones fail to appear in such tables; in the studies checked, an unresolved V gene covers under half of the shortfall, and the cause of the remainder is unknown. This sample lists some 110,000 clones; about nine tenths were detected once. The ten largest clones represent approximately 0.78% of the sample. The starting material was CD4+ T cells from blood, obtained 12 months after liver transplant. The receptors come from a human patient who received a liver transplant. The graft donor may be the source of some T cells after a transplant.

This rearrangement joins TRBV7-6 to TRBJ2-1, with 7 positions matching TRBD1. The CDR3 contains 18 residues. CDR1 is SGHVS, CDR2 FNYEAQ, per germline. V shed 1 base and J 4 bases; nucleotides not matched to a gene: 13. DNA for the CDR3: TGTGCCAGCAGCTTAGGGGCGGTGGACAGGAGGTTATACAATGAGCAGTTCTTC. It codes for CASSLGAVDRRLYNEQFF.

This chain connects TRBV30 to TRBJ2-6, with 9 bases identical to TRBD2. The CDR3 spans 16 residues. V lost 5 bases and J lost 0; bases outside the gene matches: 5. In germline, CDR1 is GTSNPN, CDR2 SVGIG (reference sequence). The CDR3 region is CAWLSGRFSGANVLTF. The DNA of the CDR3 is TGTGCCTGGCTTAGCGGGAGATTCTCTGGGGCCAACGTCCTGACTTTC.

The J gene is TRBJ2-7, the V gene TRBV7-2, with 7 positions matching TRBD2. Germline-derived CDR1 and CDR2 are SGHTA and FQGNSA. CDR3 length equals 14 residues. The V gene end was trimmed by 0 bases and the J gene end by 4 bases; junction bases not matched to a gene: 3. CDR3 coding DNA: TGTGCCAGCAGCTTAGCGGGAGGGCCTTACGAGCAGTACTTC. It specifies CASSLAGGPYEQYF.

The chain has TRBV7-2 and TRBJ2-1, with 9 positions matching TRBD2. CDR3 length equals 15 residues. V lost 0 bases, J lost 8 bases, and 5 bases stayed unmatched. Looked up from germline, CDR1 is SGHTA and CDR2 is FQGNSA. The CDR3 sequence: CASSLAGTSSYEQFF. CDR3 sequence (DNA): TGTGCCAGCAGCTTAGCGGGGACTAGCAGCTATGAGCAGTTCTTC.

This rearrangement joins TRBV28 to TRBJ2-3, with 11 positions matching TRBD2. The V and J ends lost 5 bases and 2 bases, in that order; junction bases with no gene match: 3. CDR3 length: 15 residues. Germline V gene data show CDR1 as MDHEN and CDR2 as SYDVKM. CDR3 protein: CASSRLAGITDTQYF. The DNA of the CDR3 is TGTGCCAGCAGTCGACTAGCGGGGATCACAGATACGCAGTATTTT.